The 24 T cell receptor beta chains given below trace back to one sample, sequenced in a study of identical twins. TCRdb used MiXCR to reprocess the 5' RACE reads, holding one entry per CDR3 protein. Of 300,000 to 400,000 distinct CDR3 sequences in the sample, roughly 12% were seen once. A further study also used this sample, focusing on yellow fever vaccine responses in identical twins.

Source material: CD8+ T cells sorted from blood. The receptors derive from a woman aged 18-35 years in good health.

The V and J genes are TRBV27 and TRBJ1-1; no firm D call. Deletions cut 0 bases from V and 5 bases from J, with 10 bases between. The CDR3 covers 14 residues. Germline CDR1 and CDR2: MNHEY and SMNVEV (reference sequence). The CDR3 protein is CASSLSGSGTEAFF. CDR3 coding DNA: TGTGCCAGCAGTTTATCGGGGAGTGGGACTGAAGCTTTCTTT.

The gene calls are TRBV7-9 and TRBJ2-3, with D hard to call. The CDR3 has 16 amino acids. V gave up 0 bases and J gave up 5 bases, with 15 bases separating them. Germline V gene lookup returns CDR1 SEHNR and CDR2 FQNEAQ (reference sequence). CDR3 loop: CASSLALGSAEDTQYF. CDR3 nucleotides: TGTGCCAGCAGCTTAGCACTTGGGTCGGCAGAAGATACGCAGTATTTT. Filled out from reference TRBV7-9 and TRBJ2-3, the complete variable domain reads DTGVSQNPRHKITKRGQNVTFRCDPISEHNRLYWYRQTLGQGPEFLTYFQNEAQLEKSRLLSDRFSAERPKGSFSTLEIQRTEQGDSAMYLCASSLALGSAEDTQYFGPGTRLTVL.

V usage is TRBV29-1 and J usage is TRBJ2-2, with 8 bases lining up with TRBD1. With 5 bases clipped from V and 1 base from J, the junction kept 3 bases outside the gene matches. The CDR3 extends over 14 amino acids. Germline-derived CDR1 and CDR2 are SQVTM and ANQGSEA. The CDR3 bases are TGCAGCGTTACCGGGACAGGGAACACCGGGGAGCTGTTTTTT. It is translated as CSVTGTGNTGELFF.

The gene calls are TRBV7-9 and TRBJ2-2; tentatively, D is TRBD1 or TRBD2 (6 bases each). V shed 0 bases and J shed 6 bases, with 11 bases lying between them. CDR1 is SEHNR, CDR2 FQNEAQ, per germline (reference sequence). The CDR3 is made up of 15 amino acids. In nucleotides, the CDR3 is TGTGCCAGCAGCTTAGCGGGGGGCATTGCCGGGGAGCTGTTTTTT. Its translation is CASSLAGGIAGELFF.

The chain carries TRBV6-1 and TRBJ2-5; D possibly corresponds to TRBD1 (5 bases). V lost 3 bases, J lost 5 bases, and 13 bases lay in between. Germline assignment: CDR1 MNHNS and CDR2 SASEGT. The CDR3 contains 14 residues. This CDR3 reads CASSDTTGLETQYF. In DNA, the CDR3 is TGTGCCAGCAGTGATACAACAGGTCTCGAGACCCAGTACTTC.

CDR3 in amino acids: CATSRGGLKRSYEQYF. CDR3 DNA sequence: TGTGCCACCAGCAGAGGAGGACTAAAACGTTCCTACGAGCAGTACTTC. This chain links TRBV15 with TRBJ2-7, with D maybe TRBD2 (6 bases). V was cut by 1 base and J by 1 base, with 14 bases left in between. The CDR3 has 16 residues. Germline CDR1 is LNHNV and CDR2 is YYDKDF (reference sequence).

The rearrangement uses TRBV24-1 and TRBJ1-1; D may be TRBD1 (5 bases). Trimming cost V 7 bases and J 3 bases, with 17 bases left between them. This CDR3 spans 15 amino acids. Germline values: CDR1 KGHDR, CDR2 SFDVKD. The CDR3 sequence: CATRVSHGTDTEAFF. Here the CDR3 DNA reads TGTGCCACCAGGGTCTCTCATGGGACGGACACTGAAGCTTTCTTT.

This clonotype was recorded a few times. This rearrangement joins TRBV6-7 to TRBJ2-7; D is possibly TRBD1 or TRBD2 (5 bases each). TRBV6-7 is recorded as an ORF, its role being uncertain. The V gene lost 6 bases and the J gene lost 3 bases, with 18 bases spanning the gap. This CDR3 region has 15 residues. CDR3 loop: CASSQTTGTNYEQYF. The CDR3, as DNA: TGTGCCAGCAGCCAAACAACCGGGACGAACTACGAGCAGTACTTC.

The chain has TRBV14 and TRBJ2-3, with D unresolved. The V and J ends lost 2 bases and 5 bases respectively, with 2 bases between them. Germline V CDR1 and CDR2: SGHDN, FVKESK. The CDR3 totals 11 residues. Here the CDR3 DNA reads TGTGCCAGCAGCCAAAAAGATACGCAGTATTTT. Residues: CASSQKDTQYF.

The V gene is TRBV5-1, the J gene TRBJ2-5, with D possibly called TRBD1 or TRBD2 (5 bases each). V shed 4 bases and J shed 2 bases, with 9 bases lying between them. Germline CDR1 is SGHRS and CDR2 is YFSETQ. The CDR3 has 13 amino acids. The CDR3 region has the DNA TGCGCCAGCAGCATCTGGGGGCAAGAGACCCAGTACTTC. Protein sequence: CASSIWGQETQYF.

This clonotype was recorded only once. The chain has TRBV7-8 and TRBJ1-3, with unresolved D. Germline V gives CDR1 SGHVS, CDR2 FQNEAQ. This CDR3 contains 13 residues. V was cut by 10 bases and J by 0 bases, with 10 bases left in between. CDR3 nucleotide sequence: TGTGCCACTTCAGGTTACTCTGGAAACACCATATATTTT. Amino acid sequence: CATSGYSGNTIYF.

J is TRBJ1-2 and V is TRBV7-8, with D maybe TRBD1 (5 bases). Germline lookup yields CDR1 SGHVS and CDR2 FQNEAQ. The CDR3 sequence is 16 residues long. The V and J ends lost 1 base and 4 bases respectively, with 16 bases between them. CDR3 sequence: CASSLGVQAPSYGYTF. The CDR3 DNA sequence: TGTGCCAGCAGCTTAGGGGTACAGGCGCCTTCCTATGGCTACACCTTC.

V and J are TRBV24-1 and TRBJ2-1; D uncertain. Looked up from germline, CDR1 is KGHDR and CDR2 is SFDVKD. The CDR3 spans 15 residues. V lost 2 bases and J 0 bases, leaving 7 bases between the germline ends. The DNA for the CDR3 is TGTGCCACCAGTGATTCGGCAAGCTCCTACAATGAGCAGTTCTTC. It encodes CATSDSASSYNEQFF.

This clonotype was seen only a few times. As DNA, the CDR3 is TGTGCCAGCAGCCACCCCGGGACAGGGGAAACCGGGGAGCTGTTTTTT. It yields the protein CASSHPGTGETGELFF. This chain links TRBV6-1 with TRBJ2-2; the match to TRBD1 covers 10 bases. The germline CDR1 and CDR2 sequences are MNHNS and SASEGT. V lost 6 bases and J lost 5; bases outside the gene matches: 9. CDR3 size: 16 residues.

This clonotype was picked up a small number of times. The chain couples TRBV5-6 to TRBJ2-2, with 13 bases aligning to TRBD2. Losses at the gene ends were 4 bases for V and 4 bases for J; bases not matched to a gene: 4. Germline V gene data show CDR1 as SGHDT and CDR2 as YYEEEE. The CDR3 consists of 16 residues. The CDR3 nucleotides read TGTGCCAGCAGCCCCGGACTAGCGGGGGCCACCGGGGAGCTGTTTTTT. Protein product: CASSPGLAGATGELFF. Full variable domain (rest looked up from reference TRBV5-6 and TRBJ2-2): DAGVTQSPTHLIKTRGQQVTLRCSPKSGHDTVSWYQQALGQGPQFIFQYYEEEERQRGNFPDRFSGHQFPNYSSELNVNALLLGDSALYLCASSPGLAGATGELFFGEGSRLTVL.

This clonotype has more than one count but fewer than ten. J is TRBJ2-1 and V is TRBV12-3 or TRBV12-4; 7 bases are shared with TRBD2. CDR3 length equals 15 residues. J was trimmed by 6 bases and V by 3 bases; bases with no gene match: 8. The CDR3 region is CASSFVASGRNEQFF. CDR3 DNA sequence: TGTGCCAGCAGTTTCGTGGCTAGCGGCCGCAATGAGCAGTTCTTC.

This clonotype has just a few counts. The chain couples TRBV25-1 to TRBJ2-5, with a weak D call TRBD1 (5 bases). The CDR3 consists of 15 residues. Trimming cost V 1 base and J 4 bases, with 13 bases left between them. In germline, CDR1 is MGHDK, CDR2 SYGVNS. The chain's CDR3 is CASSEWLGVGETQYF. CDR3 nucleotides: TGTGCCAGCAGTGAATGGTTAGGGGTGGGAGAGACCCAGTACTTC.

In its sample, this clonotype was seen many times. The chain couples TRBV7-9 to TRBJ2-7, with D possibly matching TRBD2 (6 bases). The V end was cut by 3 bases, the J end by 6 bases, with 9 bases between. The CDR3 extends over 12 amino acids. Germline CDR1 and CDR2: SEHNR and FQNEAQ (reference sequence). The CDR3 sequence: CASSFGGVEQYF. For the CDR3, the DNA is TGTGCCAGCAGCTTCGGAGGGGTCGAGCAGTACTTC.

The chain joins TRBV5-5 to TRBJ2-7; D perhaps matches TRBD1 (5 bases). V lost 4 bases, J lost 0 bases, and 14 bases lay in between. The CDR3 totals 15 residues. Per the germline V gene, CDR1 is SGHKS and CDR2 is YYEKEE (reference sequence). CDR3: CASSLRGRSSYEQYF. As DNA, the CDR3 is TGTGCCAGCAGCCTAAGGGGCAGGAGCTCCTACGAGCAGTACTTC.

This clonotype was detected only a few times. J is TRBJ1-5 and V is TRBV20-1; tentative D call: TRBD1 (5 bases). V was cut by 0 bases and J by 2 bases, with 17 bases left in between. Germline CDR1 DFQATT, CDR2 SNEGSKA (reference sequence). CDR3 length equals 17 residues. The CDR3 region is CSARDRSGGSGNQPQHF. DNA for the CDR3: TGCAGTGCTAGAGACAGATCTGGGGGATCAGGCAATCAGCCCCAGCATTTT.

This clonotype was observed a few times. The chain is built from TRBV4-1 and TRBJ2-7; tentatively, D is TRBD1 (5 bases). Germline V gives CDR1 MGHRA, CDR2 YSYEKL. The CDR3 totals 14 residues. V gave up 1 base and J gave up 3 bases, with 10 bases separating them. DNA of the CDR3: TGCGCCAGCAGCCAAGTTGCAGGGATCTACGAGCAGTACTTC. The encoded protein is CASSQVAGIYEQYF.

The V call is TRBV28, the J call TRBJ1-6; D call uncertain. The CDR3 totals 16 residues. Trimming took off 7 bases at V and 3 bases at J, with 16 bases between the two ends. In germline, CDR1 is MDHEN, CDR2 SYDVKM. CDR3 region: CASIPSQAHYNSPLHF. The CDR3 coding sequence is TGTGCCAGCATCCCTTCTCAGGCTCACTATAATTCACCCCTCCACTTT.

In nucleotides, the CDR3 is TGTGCCATCAGTGAGTCGCTAGCGGGGTTCGATGAGCAGTTCTTC. Translating gives CAISESLAGFDEQFF. The chain joins TRBV10-3 to TRBJ2-1, with 9 bases that match TRBD2. Germline CDR1 and CDR2: ENHRY and SYGVKD. V dropped 0 bases and J dropped 8; count of bases not matched to a gene: 5. This CDR3 is built from 15 residues.

In its sample, this clonotype was seen a few times. V usage is TRBV12-3 or TRBV12-4 and J usage is TRBJ1-4; D is ambiguous. V dropped 6 bases and J dropped 7 bases, with 18 bases sitting between them. The CDR3 sequence is 15 residues long. The CDR3 is CASRAFDSEGEKLFF. The CDR3 DNA follows: TGTGCCAGCAGGGCCTTCGACTCCGAGGGTGAAAAACTGTTTTTT.